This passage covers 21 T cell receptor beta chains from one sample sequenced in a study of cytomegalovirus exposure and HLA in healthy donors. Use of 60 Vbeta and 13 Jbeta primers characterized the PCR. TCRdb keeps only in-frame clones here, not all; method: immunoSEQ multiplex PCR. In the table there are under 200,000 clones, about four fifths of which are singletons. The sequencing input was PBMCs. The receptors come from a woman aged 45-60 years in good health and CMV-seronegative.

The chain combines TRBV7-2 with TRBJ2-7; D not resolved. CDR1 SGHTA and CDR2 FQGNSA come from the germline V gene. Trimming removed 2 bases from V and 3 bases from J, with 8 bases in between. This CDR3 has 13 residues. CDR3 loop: CASSLSSGYEQYF. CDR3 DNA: TGTGCCAGCAGCTTAAGTTCGGGCTACGAGCAGTACTTC.

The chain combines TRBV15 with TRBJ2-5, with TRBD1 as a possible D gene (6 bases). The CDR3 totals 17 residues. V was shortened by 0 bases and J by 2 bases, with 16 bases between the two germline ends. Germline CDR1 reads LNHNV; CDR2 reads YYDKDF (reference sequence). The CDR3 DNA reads TGTGCCACCAGCAGAGATCCCATCCGGGACAATCAAGAGACCCAGTACTTC. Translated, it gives CATSRDPIRDNQETQYF.

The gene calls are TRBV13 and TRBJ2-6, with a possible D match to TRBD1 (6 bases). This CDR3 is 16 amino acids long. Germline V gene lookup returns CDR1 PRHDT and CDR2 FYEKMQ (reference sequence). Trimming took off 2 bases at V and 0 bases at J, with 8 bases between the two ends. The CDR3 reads CASSLQGGSGANVLTF. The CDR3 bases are TGTGCCAGCAGCTTACAAGGGGGCTCTGGGGCCAACGTCCTGACTTTC. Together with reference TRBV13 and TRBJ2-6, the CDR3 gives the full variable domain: AAGVIQSPRHLIKEKRETATLKCYPIPRHDTVYWYQQGPGQDPQFLISFYEKMQSDKGSIPDRFSAQQFSDYHSELNMSSLELGDSALYFCASSLQGGSGANVLTFGAGSRLTVL.

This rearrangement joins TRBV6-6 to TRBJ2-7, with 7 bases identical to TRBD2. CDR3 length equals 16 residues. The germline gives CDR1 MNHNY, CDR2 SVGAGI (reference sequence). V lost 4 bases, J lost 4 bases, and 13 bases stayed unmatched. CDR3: CASSFGKGGGSYEQYF. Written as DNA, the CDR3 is TGTGCCAGCAGTTTTGGAAAGGGCGGGGGATCTTACGAGCAGTACTTC.

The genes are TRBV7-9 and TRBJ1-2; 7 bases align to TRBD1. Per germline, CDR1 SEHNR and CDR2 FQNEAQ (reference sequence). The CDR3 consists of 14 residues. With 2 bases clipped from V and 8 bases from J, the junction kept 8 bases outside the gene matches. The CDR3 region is CASSLLFRDSGYTF. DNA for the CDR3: TGTGCCAGCAGCTTATTATTCAGGGACAGCGGCTACACCTTC.

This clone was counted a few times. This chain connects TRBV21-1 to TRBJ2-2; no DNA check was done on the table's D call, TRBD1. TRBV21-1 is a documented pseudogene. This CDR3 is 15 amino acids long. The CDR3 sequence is CASSDGQGSTGELFF. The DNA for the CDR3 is TGTGCCAGCAGCGACGGACAGGGCAGCACCGGGGAGCTGTTTTTT.

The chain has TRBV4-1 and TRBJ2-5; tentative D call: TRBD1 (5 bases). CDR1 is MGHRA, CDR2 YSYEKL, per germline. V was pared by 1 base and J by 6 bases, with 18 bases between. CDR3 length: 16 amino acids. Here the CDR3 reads CASSQVGAPSRQTQYF. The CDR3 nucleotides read TGCGCCAGCAGCCAAGTAGGGGCTCCGAGCCGACAGACCCAGTACTTC.

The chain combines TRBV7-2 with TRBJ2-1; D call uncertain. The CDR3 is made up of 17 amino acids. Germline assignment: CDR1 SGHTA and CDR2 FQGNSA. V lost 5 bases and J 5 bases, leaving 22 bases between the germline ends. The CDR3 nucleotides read TGTGCCAGCAGCCCCGGCGCTTGGCCTCCGGCGGACAATGAGCAGTTCTTC. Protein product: CASSPGAWPPADNEQFF.

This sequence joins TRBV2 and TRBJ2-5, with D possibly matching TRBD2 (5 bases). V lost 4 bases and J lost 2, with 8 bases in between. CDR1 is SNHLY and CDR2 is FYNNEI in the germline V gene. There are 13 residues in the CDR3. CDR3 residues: CASSAGLQETQYF. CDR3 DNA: TGTGCCAGCAGTGCGGGGTTACAAGAGACCCAGTACTTC. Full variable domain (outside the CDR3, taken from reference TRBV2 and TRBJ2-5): EPEVTQTPSHQVTQMGQEVILRCVPISNHLYFYWYRQILGQKVEFLVSFYNNEISEKSEIFDDQFSVERPDGSNFTLKIRSTKLEDSAMYFCASSAGLQETQYFGPGTRLLVL.

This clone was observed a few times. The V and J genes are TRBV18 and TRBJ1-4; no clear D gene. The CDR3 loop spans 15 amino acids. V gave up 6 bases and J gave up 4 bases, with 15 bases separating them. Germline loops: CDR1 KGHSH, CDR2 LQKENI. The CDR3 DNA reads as TGTGCCAGCTCTACCAGCGGCCTGAGTAATGAAAAACTGTTTTTT. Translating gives CASSTSGLSNEKLFF.

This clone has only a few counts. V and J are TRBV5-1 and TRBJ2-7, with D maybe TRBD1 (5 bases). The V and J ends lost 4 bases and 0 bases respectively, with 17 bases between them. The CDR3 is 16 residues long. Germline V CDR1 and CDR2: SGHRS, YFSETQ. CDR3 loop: CASSVQTGHSSYEQYF. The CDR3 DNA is TGCGCCAGCAGCGTCCAGACTGGACACAGCTCCTACGAGCAGTACTTC.

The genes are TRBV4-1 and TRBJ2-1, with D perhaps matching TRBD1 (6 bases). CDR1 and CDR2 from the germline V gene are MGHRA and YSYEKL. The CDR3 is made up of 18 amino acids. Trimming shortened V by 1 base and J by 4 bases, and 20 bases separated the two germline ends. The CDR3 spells CASSQGRDRRVLYNEQFF. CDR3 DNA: TGCGCCAGCAGCCAAGGCAGAGACAGGCGGGTATTATACAATGAGCAGTTCTTC.

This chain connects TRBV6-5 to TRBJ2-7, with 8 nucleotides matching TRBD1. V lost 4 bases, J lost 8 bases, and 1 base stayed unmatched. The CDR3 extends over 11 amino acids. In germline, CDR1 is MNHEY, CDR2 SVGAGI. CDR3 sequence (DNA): TGTGCCAGCAGTTCAGGGGGCAAGCAGTACTTC. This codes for CASSSGGKQYF.

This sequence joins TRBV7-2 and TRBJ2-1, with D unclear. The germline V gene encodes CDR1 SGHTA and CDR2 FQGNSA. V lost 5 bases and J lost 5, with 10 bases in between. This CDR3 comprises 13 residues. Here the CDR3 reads CASSVSVNNEQFF. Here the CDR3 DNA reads TGTGCCAGCAGCGTATCAGTGAACAATGAGCAGTTCTTC.

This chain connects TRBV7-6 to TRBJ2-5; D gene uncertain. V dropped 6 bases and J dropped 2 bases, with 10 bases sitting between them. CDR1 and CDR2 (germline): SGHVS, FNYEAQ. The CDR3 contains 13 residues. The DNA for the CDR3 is TGTGCCAGCAGTACTGTCCGGCAAGAGACCCAGTACTTC. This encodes CASSTVRQETQYF.

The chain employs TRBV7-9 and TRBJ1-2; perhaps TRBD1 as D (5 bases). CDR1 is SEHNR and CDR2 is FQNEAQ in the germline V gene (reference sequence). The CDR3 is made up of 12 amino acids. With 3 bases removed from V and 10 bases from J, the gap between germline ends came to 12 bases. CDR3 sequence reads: CASSFETEHYTF. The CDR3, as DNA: TGTGCCAGCAGCTTTGAGACAGAACACTACACCTTC.

As DNA, the CDR3 is TGTGCCAGCTCCCCAGCCGGGACAGACAATAGAGGCTACACCTTC. Amino acids: CASSPAGTDNRGYTF. The chain joins TRBV18 to TRBJ1-2; 7 nucleotides align to TRBD1. The V gene end was trimmed by 6 bases and the J gene end by 8 bases; junction bases not matched to a gene: 15. This CDR3 contains 15 residues. Germline V gene lookup returns CDR1 KGHSH and CDR2 LQKENI.

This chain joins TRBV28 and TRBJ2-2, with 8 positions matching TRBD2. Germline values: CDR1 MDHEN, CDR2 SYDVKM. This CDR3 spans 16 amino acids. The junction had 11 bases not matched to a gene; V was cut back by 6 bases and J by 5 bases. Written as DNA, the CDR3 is TGTGCCAGCAGCTTGACAGCGGGAGTGGGGACCGGGGAGCTGTTTTTT. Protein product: CASSLTAGVGTGELFF.

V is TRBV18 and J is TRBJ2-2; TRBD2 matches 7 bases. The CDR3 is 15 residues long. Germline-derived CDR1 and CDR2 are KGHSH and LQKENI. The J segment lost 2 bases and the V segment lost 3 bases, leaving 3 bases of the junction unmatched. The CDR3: CASSPASGNTGELFF. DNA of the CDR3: TGTGCCAGCTCACCGGCTAGCGGTAACACCGGGGAGCTGTTTTTT.

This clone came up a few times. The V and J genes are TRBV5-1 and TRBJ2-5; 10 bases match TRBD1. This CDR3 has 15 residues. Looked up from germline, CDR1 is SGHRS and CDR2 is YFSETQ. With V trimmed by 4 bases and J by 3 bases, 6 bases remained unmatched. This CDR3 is CASSLSGTGEETQYF. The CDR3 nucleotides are TGCGCCAGCAGCCTATCCGGGACAGGGGAAGAGACCCAGTACTTC.

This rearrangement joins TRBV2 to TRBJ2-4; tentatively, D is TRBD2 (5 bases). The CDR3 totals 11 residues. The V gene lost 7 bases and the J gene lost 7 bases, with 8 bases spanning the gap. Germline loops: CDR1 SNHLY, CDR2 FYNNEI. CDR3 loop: CASKVANIQYF. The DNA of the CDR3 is TGTGCCAGCAAGGTAGCGAACATTCAGTACTTC.